The sequence of this T cell receptor (beta chain) was determined in a study of identifying expanded T cells in peripheral blood (dated 2019 in TCRdb). For the wider study: Technical replicates were generated by sequencing separate aliquots of the same genomic DNA pool, and four replicates were compared pairwise.

TCRbeta CDR3 regions were profiled with the immunoSEQ Assay using bias-controlled multiplex PCR amplification of genomic DNA. Processing in the source paper ran as follows. To quantify the absolute abundance of each unique TCRbeta CDR3 region, the sequences were collapsed and filtered. Differential abundance was tested with two models: a binomial (Fisher-equivalent) model and a beta-binomial model that adds time-dependent variance fitted from healthy donors. Clones with fewer than 5 combined templates were removed, and a clone was called differentially abundant if the clone's Benjamini-Hochberg FDR was below 0.01. The form v = (b*log(k)+a)^2 was used to model beta-binomial variance as a function of total template count across the two samples. TCRdb obtained this table from immuneACCESS and retained in-frame rearrangements with V and J assigned. These tables miss some clones; where compared with another copy, unresolved V genes account for less than half of the shortfall, and the remainder is unexplained. The V and J calls and the clone size are those of that table, but D and trimming were determined from the DNA. A total of about 52,000 clones appear in this sample, 82% of them only once. In total, the top ten clones hold 14% of the sample.

There are 16 amino acids in the CDR3, from cysteine to phenylalanine inclusive. Of the read, only the CDR3 DNA is kept; its 48 bases are in frame from base 1. In the germline V gene, CDR1 corresponds to MNHNS and CDR2 to SASEGT. The V end loses 4 bases and the J end loses 6 bases, and a stretch of 16 bases separates them. On this clone itself: Which antigen it targets is not known. No qualities accompany the bases; no much larger clone lies one base away.

During the collection period, no immune events, such as infections, were documented for the healthy donors. Healthy-donor blood repertoires served as a training cohort to calibrate time-dependent variance in a beta-binomial model of T-cell clone differential abundance. The training cohort was composed of approximately ten healthy donors, 3 female and 7 male. An age range of roughly 25 to 65 years, with an average of approximately 43 years, was recorded for the donors. Whole blood, obtained from a commercial supplier, was collected from each healthy donor at three time points spaced about 2 weeks apart. For immunosequencing, genomic DNA was extracted from whole blood that had not been sorted. Results the study describes overall, beyond this receptor: It was expected by the authors that biological variance in healthy repertoires might increase further over much longer intervals, such as months to years. The beta-binomial model significantly reduced the number of clones called differentially abundant and the false-positive rate across all healthy-donor time intervals. About 1.3 differentially abundant clones were flagged by the binomial model between technical replicates, whereas about 16 and 19 were flagged over roughly two weeks and four weeks, respectively. For all healthy donors, the variance in clone template counts between two-week samples rose significantly as total template count increased.

This chain is built from TRBV6-1 and TRBJ1-6; the D gene is unclear. The TCR originated in a person between 18 and 69 years old in good health. The sample consisted of blood. The base sequence is TGTGCCAGCAGTGCCCCCCTGAGAGGACCTAATTCACCCCTCCACTTT. This encodes CASSAPLRGPNSPLHF.